This T cell receptor beta chain appears in the sequencing data of a study of shared clonotypes between healthy human individuals. This table comes from immunoSEQ multiplex PCR, and its TCRdb copy is limited to in-frame clones, with some not included. The sample comprises around 2.1 million clones, 85% to 95% of which are singletons, and more than 1.5% rests with the top ten. The CDR3 is made up of 17 amino acids. Trimming took 4 bases from V and 4 from J, leaving 20 bases between them. CDR1 and CDR2 from the germline V gene are ENHRY and SYGVKD. Naive CD8 cells lacked CD45RO and underwent positive selection for CCR7, leaving out terminally differentiated effector memory CD45RA+ cells.

The V gene is TRBV10-3, the J gene TRBJ2-1; possibly TRBD2 for D (7 bases). Sequenced material: naive CD8+ T cells from PBMCs. The sequence was collected from a young man in good health. Some clones in this sample may be carry-over from other donors' samples. In DNA, the CDR3 is TGTGCCATCAGTGCTTTACAGGGTCCCGGGGGGTACAATGAGCAGTTCTTC. Amino acid sequence: CAISALQGPGGYNEQFF.